Presented here are 28 T cell receptor beta chains from one specimen sequenced in a study of T cell responses to AZD1222 COVID-19 vaccine. Only in-frame clones appear in the TCRdb table, and some are missing; sequencing was by immunoSEQ multiplex PCR. This sample yields around 70,000 clones, of which 79% are seen a single time; around 20% belongs to the top ten. This material consisted of peripheral blood, taken on day 0 of MenACWY control vaccination. These receptors all stem from an adult in good health.

This sequence joins TRBV2 and TRBJ2-1, with a weak D call TRBD2 (5 bases). CDR1 SNHLY and CDR2 FYNNEI come from the germline V gene. This CDR3 spans 12 amino acids. V was clipped by 11 bases and J by 0 bases, with 8 bases between them. CDR3 DNA sequence: TGTGCCGGCGGGTCCTCCTACAATGAGCAGTTCTTC. Amino acids: CAGGSSYNEQFF.

The CDR3 reads CASSMGGVTGELFF. In DNA, the CDR3 is TGTGCCAGCAGCATGGGGGGTGTAACCGGGGAGCTGTTTTTT. This rearrangement joins TRBV11-3 to TRBJ2-2, with D perhaps matching TRBD2 (6 bases). CDR1 SGHNT and CDR2 YENEEA come from the germline V gene. The CDR3 loop spans 14 amino acids. V was shortened by 5 bases and J by 5 bases, with 12 bases between the two germline ends.

This chain links TRBV19 with TRBJ2-2, with 7 positions matching TRBD1. The CDR3 loop spans 13 amino acids. V trimming: 6 bases; J trimming: 6 bases; junction bases outside the gene matches: 4. Germline V gene lookup returns CDR1 LNHDA and CDR2 SQIVND (reference sequence). The CDR3 sequence: CASSIQGSGELFF. The CDR3 coding sequence is TGTGCCAGTAGCATACAGGGGTCCGGGGAGCTGTTTTTT.

In this sample, this clone turned up a few times. The rearrangement links TRBV19 to TRBJ1-1, with D uncertain. This CDR3 has 12 amino acids. Per the germline V gene, CDR1 is LNHDA and CDR2 is SQIVND (reference sequence). V was clipped by 10 bases and J by 5 bases, with 14 bases between them. CDR3 sequence (DNA): TGTGCCACTATGCTCGGAGGGACTGAAGCTTTCTTT. Protein sequence: CATMLGGTEAFF.

V usage is TRBV9 and J usage is TRBJ2-3; D tentatively fits TRBD1 or TRBD2 (5 bases each). V lost 0 bases to trimming and J lost 0 bases, with 8 bases between them. The CDR3 consists of 15 residues. Germline V gives CDR1 SGDLS, CDR2 YYNGEE. The CDR3 DNA reads as TGTGCCAGCAGCGTAGCCGGGGCAAGCACAGATACGCAGTATTTT. It codes for CASSVAGASTDTQYF. The variable domain in full, with the rest retrieved from reference TRBV9 and TRBJ2-3, is DSGVTQTPKHLITATGQRVTLRCSPRSGDLSVYWYQQSLDQGLQFLIQYYNGEERAKGNILERFSAQQFPDLHSELNLSSLELGDSALYFCASSVAGASTDTQYFGPGTRLTVL.

V gene TRBV2 combines with J gene TRBJ1-2; TRBD1 might be the D (6 bases). CDR1 SNHLY and CDR2 FYNNEI come from the germline V gene. The CDR3 is 16 amino acids. Deletions cut 1 base from V and 8 bases from J, with 20 bases between. CDR3: CASSEDRVSRLRGYTF. The CDR3 DNA reads TGTGCCAGCAGTGAAGACAGGGTATCCCGACTACGAGGCTACACCTTC.

The sample holds one count of this clone. The chain has TRBV28 and TRBJ2-7; 14 bases agree with TRBD2. The CDR3 is made up of 18 amino acids. V was pared by 6 bases and J by 1 base, with 11 bases of the junction left unmatched. CDR1 and CDR2 from the germline V gene are MDHEN and SYDVKM. The CDR3 coding sequence is TGTGCCAGCAGATCGCCGGGACTAGCGGGAGCGGAGTCCTACGAGCAGTACTTC. As protein: CASRSPGLAGAESYEQYF.

The CDR3 bases are TGTGCCAGCACCACAAGCCTTCAGACTGAAGCTTTCTTT. It encodes CASTTSLQTEAFF. The V gene is TRBV6-5, the J gene TRBJ1-1; no clear D. Trimming took 7 bases from V and 5 from J, leaving 14 bases between them. In germline, CDR1 is MNHEY, CDR2 SVGAGI. The CDR3 is 13 amino acids.

This clone was detected ten times or more. The chain uses TRBV11-2 and TRBJ1-1; 8 bases are shared with TRBD1. Looked up from germline, CDR1 is SGHAT and CDR2 is FQNNGV. This CDR3 region has 13 residues. V trimming: 5 bases; J trimming: 5 bases; junction bases outside the gene matches: 4. The CDR3 here is CASSRQGMTEAFF. For the CDR3, the DNA is TGTGCCAGCAGCCGACAGGGGATGACTGAAGCTTTCTTT.

The chain employs TRBV5-1 and TRBJ1-1, with 9 bases fitting TRBD1. V lost 3 bases and J lost 7; bases outside the gene matches: 10. This CDR3 is built from 15 residues. Germline CDR1 SGHRS, CDR2 YFSETQ. As DNA, the CDR3 is TGCGCCAGCAGCTGGACAACCGGACAGGGGATTGAAGCTTTCTTT. It is translated as CASSWTTGQGIEAFF.

Here the CDR3 DNA reads TGCAGTGCTGTACAGGGTCTCAGGGCTTTCTTT. It translates to CSAVQGLRAFF. This rearrangement joins TRBV20-1 to TRBJ1-1; a possible D gene is TRBD1 (6 bases). With 5 bases removed from V and 11 bases from J, the gap between germline ends came to 15 bases. The CDR3 has 11 residues. Germline CDR1 reads DFQATT; CDR2 reads SNEGSKA (reference sequence).

This clone turned up a few times. The rearrangement uses TRBV18 and TRBJ1-5; a possible D gene is TRBD1 (5 bases). Germline CDR1 and CDR2: KGHSH and LQKENI. This CDR3 is built from 13 residues. V was trimmed by 3 bases and J by 6 bases, leaving 9 bases between them. CDR3 amino acids: CASSPSGSQPQHF. CDR3 sequence (DNA): TGTGCCAGCTCACCCTCAGGGAGTCAGCCCCAGCATTTT.

The chain links TRBV19 to TRBJ1-1; TRBD1 might be the D (6 bases). V was shortened by 3 bases and J by 10 bases, with 21 bases between the two germline ends. CDR3 length: 15 amino acids. Germline-derived CDR1 and CDR2 are LNHDA and SQIVND (reference sequence). Here the CDR3 reads CASSILGGPGRGAFF. As DNA, the CDR3 is TGTGCCAGTAGTATTTTGGGGGGGCCGGGACGTGGAGCTTTCTTT.

In its sample, this clone was seen a few times. The gene calls are TRBV2 and TRBJ2-5, with D possibly TRBD2 on 5 matching bases. The V gene lost 7 bases and the J gene lost 1 base, with 13 bases spanning the gap. The CDR3 totals 14 residues. From germline, CDR1 is SNHLY and CDR2 FYNNEI. CDR3 nucleotides: TGTGCCAGCACGGAAATAGCGTCCCAAGAGACCCAGTACTTC. Translating it yields CASTEIASQETQYF.

This chain connects TRBV6-2 or TRBV6-3 to TRBJ2-3; D unresolved. The V end was cut by 4 bases, the J end by 5 bases, with 4 bases between. In germline, CDR1 is MNHEY, CDR2 SVGEGT. The CDR3 runs to 11 residues. The CDR3 nucleotides are TGTGCCAGCAGTTCGATAGATACGCAGTATTTT. Its protein product is CASSSIDTQYF.

CDR3 coding DNA: TGTGCCAGCAGTTTAGGAGCGGGGACGAGGACAGATACGCAGTATTTT. Translating it yields CASSLGAGTRTDTQYF. The V call is TRBV27, the J call TRBJ2-3; TRBD2 matches 7 bases. Per germline, CDR1 MNHEY and CDR2 SMNVEV (reference sequence). V gave up 2 bases and J gave up 3 bases; unmatched junction bases: 8. The CDR3 consists of 16 residues.

The count of this clone is one. The CDR3 protein is CASSTGAGNNEQFF. DNA for the CDR3: TGTGCCAGCAGCACCGGGGCGGGAAACAATGAGCAGTTCTTC. J is TRBJ2-1 and V is TRBV9, with a possible D match to TRBD2 (6 bases). Germline CDR1 reads SGDLS; CDR2 reads YYNGEE. The CDR3 spans 14 residues. V gave up 4 bases and J gave up 5 bases, with 13 bases separating them.

The V gene is TRBV5-6, the J gene TRBJ2-7; a weak D match, TRBD2 (5 bases). The CDR3 length is 13 residues. The V end was cut by 0 bases, the J end by 6 bases, with 10 bases between. Germline CDR1 reads SGHDT; CDR2 reads YYEEEE. In DNA form, the CDR3 reads TGTGCCAGCAGCTTGGCTGCGGGTGGCGAGCAGTACTTC. Translation: CASSLAAGGEQYF.

This chain connects TRBV4-3 to TRBJ1-1; D unclear. V shed 4 bases and J shed 0 bases, with 6 bases lying between them. In germline, CDR1 is LGHNA, CDR2 YSLEER. The CDR3 has 13 amino acids. The CDR3 reads CASSLNMNTEAFF. The CDR3 DNA reads as TGCGCCAGCAGCCTGAATATGAACACTGAAGCTTTCTTT.

V and J are TRBV9 and TRBJ2-2; D is undetermined. Germline CDR1 reads SGDLS; CDR2 reads YYNGEE. The CDR3 extends over 13 amino acids. Trimming pared 1 base from V and 7 bases from J, leaving 8 bases between. The CDR3 spells CASSVRVGGELFF. For the CDR3, the DNA is TGTGCCAGCAGCGTACGGGTAGGCGGGGAGCTGTTTTTT.

The count of this clone is one. The rearrangement links TRBV19 to TRBJ1-1, with TRBD1 as a possible D gene (6 bases). Germline V CDR1 and CDR2: LNHDA, SQIVND (reference sequence). This CDR3 has 14 amino acids. V was pared by 4 bases and J by 5 bases, with 14 bases between. The CDR3 DNA is TGTGCCAGTAGTACCCAGGGGCGAGGGACTGAAGCTTTCTTT. This translates into CASSTQGRGTEAFF.

V usage is TRBV19 and J usage is TRBJ1-1; D perhaps matches TRBD1 (5 bases). The V end lost 6 bases, the J end lost 3 bases, and 14 bases lay between the germline ends. Germline assignment: CDR1 LNHDA and CDR2 SQIVND (reference sequence). The CDR3 is 14 residues long. CDR3 DNA sequence: TGTGCCAGTAGGAATGGGGCGGATCACACTGAAGCTTTCTTT. Translated: CASRNGADHTEAFF.

The rearrangement joins TRBV19 to TRBJ2-1, with 16 bases fitting TRBD2. Germline CDR1 is LNHDA and CDR2 is SQIVND (reference sequence). V shed 6 bases and J 0 bases; nucleotides not matched to a gene: 5. This CDR3 has 18 residues. CDR3 nucleotides: TGTGCCAGTAGGAAGGGACTAGCGGGGGGGAGCTCCTACAATGAGCAGTTCTTC. It codes for CASRKGLAGGSSYNEQFF.

The chain combines TRBV2 with TRBJ2-5, with 7 bases matching TRBD1. CDR1 is SNHLY and CDR2 is FYNNEI in the germline V gene. The CDR3 length is 14 residues. The J segment lost 1 base and the V segment lost 6 bases, leaving 5 bases of the junction unmatched. The CDR3 region is CASRKGTAQETQYF. In DNA, the CDR3 is TGTGCCAGCAGGAAAGGGACAGCCCAAGAGACCCAGTACTTC.

This clone appeared a single time. The chain has TRBV30 and TRBJ2-5, with TRBD2 matching over 8 bases. There are 16 residues in the CDR3. CDR1 is GTSNPN, CDR2 SVGIG, per germline (reference sequence). V lost 2 bases, J lost 4 bases, and 12 bases stayed unmatched. The CDR3 sequence is CAWSLRLARTAETQYF. CDR3 DNA sequence: TGTGCCTGGAGTCTACGACTAGCGAGAACAGCAGAGACCCAGTACTTC.

This clone has just one count. The V gene is TRBV10-3, the J gene TRBJ2-1; D may be TRBD1 or TRBD2 (5 bases each). V dropped 0 bases and J dropped 0 bases, with 9 bases sitting between them. The CDR3 sequence is 16 residues long. Per germline, CDR1 ENHRY and CDR2 SYGVKD. CDR3 DNA: TGTGCCATCAGTGAGTCGGGGACCAGCTCCTACAATGAGCAGTTCTTC. Amino acids: CAISESGTSSYNEQFF.

The V and J genes are TRBV28 and TRBJ1-6, with 7 nucleotides matching TRBD1. This CDR3 is built from 14 residues. Looked up from germline, CDR1 is MDHEN and CDR2 is SYDVKM. V shed 6 bases and J 8 bases; nucleotides not matched to a gene: 7. CDR3 nucleotide sequence: TGTGCCAGCAGCTTGGGACAGTCCTATTCACCCCTCCACTTT. Protein product: CASSLGQSYSPLHF.

The chain couples TRBV28 to TRBJ1-5, with D perhaps matching TRBD1 (5 bases). In germline, CDR1 is MDHEN, CDR2 SYDVKM. Trimming pared 6 bases from V and 1 base from J, leaving 16 bases between. CDR3 length equals 16 residues. The CDR3 nucleotides are TGTGCCAGCAGCCCCCGGGTCGGGGCCAGCAATCAGCCCCAGCATTTT. It specifies CASSPRVGASNQPQHF.